Listed here is a single T cell receptor beta chain. The source of the sample is a study of blood T cell repertoires in COVID-19. On the study more broadly: Sites in the United States, Italy and Spain provided acute and convalescent COVID-19 samples. PBMCs, B-cell-depleted T cells, or T cells were the source of the cDNA or gDNA that made up the material.

How the authors handled the data: Researchers report that nucleated cell counts were estimated from reference gene primer amplification. Using immunoSEQ multiplex PCR, the repertoire was profiled, and TCRdb retains in-frame clones only, with some absent. V, J and clone size reflect that table, while D and trimming were determined from the DNA. The sample consists of approximately 110,000 clones, 80% to 85% of them appearing once. Germline V gene data show CDR1 as SNHLY and CDR2 as FYNNEI. The CDR3 covers 14 residues. Trimming pared 3 bases from V and 2 bases from J, leaving 10 bases between. The chain is built from TRBV2 and TRBJ2-5, with D tentatively TRBD1 (6 bases). The source is a man older than 75 with acute or convalescent COVID-19. Sequencing used peripheral blood. The CDR3 DNA is TGTGCCAGCAGTGAGGACAGAGCTCAAGAGACCCAGTACTTC. It codes for CASSEDRAQETQYF. The whole variable domain, remainder taken from reference TRBV2 and TRBJ2-5, is EPEVTQTPSHQVTQMGQEVILRCVPISNHLYFYWYRQILGQKVEFLVSFYNNEISEKSEIFDDQFSVERPDGSNFTLKIRSTKLEDSAMYFCASSEDRAQETQYFGPGTRLLVL.